Below, 23 T cell receptor beta chains from the same sample are listed, as sequenced in a study of T cells after yellow fever vaccination. Each CDR3 protein is one row after TCRdb ran MiXCR on the 5' RACE reads. The table shows 150,000 to 200,000 distinct CDR3 sequences, with more than 9.5% occurring only once. This specimen was CD8+ T cells sorted from PBMCs, taken 15 days after the yellow fever booster vaccination. These receptor sequences come from a man younger than 35 who received the YFV17D yellow fever vaccine.

This clonotype was seen more than once but under ten times. V and J are TRBV4-1 and TRBJ1-5; no clear D gene. V lost 1 base and J lost 0, with 10 bases in between. This CDR3 comprises 16 residues. Germline lookup yields CDR1 MGHRA and CDR2 YSYEKL. The CDR3 spells CASSQGSGYSNQPQHF. In DNA, the CDR3 is TGCGCCAGCAGCCAAGGTTCCGGATATAGCAATCAGCCCCAGCATTTT.

The rearrangement joins TRBV6-2 or TRBV6-3 to TRBJ2-7; unclear D gene. This CDR3 contains 12 residues. Trimming took 5 bases from V and 0 from J, leaving 5 bases between them. Germline assignment: CDR1 MNHEY and CDR2 SVGEGT. The CDR3: CASSTSSYEQYF. CDR3 sequence (DNA): TGTGCCAGCAGTACGAGCTCCTACGAGCAGTACTTC.

Comment on this clonotype: Given a much more abundant clone one base away, this may be a read error. The rearrangement links TRBV3-2 to TRBJ1-5. TRBV3-2 is marked as a pseudogene. The CDR3 covers 12 residues. Here the CDR3 reads CASCQDNQPQHF. The CDR3 DNA reads as TGTGCCAGCTGCCAAGACAATCAGCCCCAGCATTTT.

J is TRBJ1-4 and V is TRBV13; D unresolved. Germline V gives CDR1 PRHDT, CDR2 FYEKMQ (reference sequence). This CDR3 has 15 residues. V was cut by 5 bases and J by 0 bases, with 10 bases left in between. This CDR3 is CASSLRGATNEKLFF. In nucleotides, the CDR3 is TGTGCCAGCAGCCTGCGGGGTGCAACTAATGAAAAACTGTTTTTT.

In its sample, this clonotype was seen a few times. The CDR3 nucleotides read TGCAGTGCTAGGGATAAGGGACTAGCGGGGGGCCCGTACCAAGAGACCCAGTACTTC. Translated: CSARDKGLAGGPYQETQYF. V is TRBV20-1 and J is TRBJ2-5, with 15 bases identical to TRBD2. The CDR3 spans 19 residues. The trim removed 3 bases at V and 0 bases at J, leaving 11 bases unmatched. Germline V lookup: CDR1 DFQATT, CDR2 SNEGSKA (reference sequence).

The chain has TRBV5-1 and TRBJ2-5; no definite D call. This CDR3 has 12 amino acids. The ends were cut back, 3 bases at V and 0 bases at J, with 3 bases in the middle. The germline V gene encodes CDR1 SGHRS and CDR2 YFSETQ. Here the CDR3 DNA reads TGCGCCAGCAGCTGGAACCAAGAGACCCAGTACTTC. Its protein product is CASSWNQETQYF.

This clonotype has at least ten counts. The gene calls are TRBV12-3 or TRBV12-4 and TRBJ2-1; D is unclear. CDR3 length: 15 residues. Trimming stripped 1 base from V and 2 bases from J, with 9 bases between. The CDR3: CASSLVPAAYNEQFF. Written as DNA, the CDR3 is TGTGCCAGCAGTTTAGTACCAGCCGCCTACAATGAGCAGTTCTTC.

With regard to this clonotype: A much larger clone sits a single nucleotide away, making a read error possible. This chain connects TRBV5-1 to TRBJ1-2, with TRBD1 as a possible D gene (5 bases). The CDR3 is 16 residues long. Trimming shortened V by 0 bases and J by 2 bases, and 14 bases separated the two germline ends. Germline loops: CDR1 SGHRS, CDR2 YFSETQ. The CDR3 protein is CASSLAQVGTNYGYTF. CDR3 nucleotides: TGCGCCAGCAGCTTGGCCCAGGTAGGGACCAACTATGGCTACACCTTC.

The chain combines TRBV7-9 with TRBJ1-2, with 8 bases fitting TRBD1. The CDR3 has 12 residues. V trimming: 8 bases; J trimming: 9 bases; junction bases outside the gene matches: 8. CDR1 is SEHNR and CDR2 is FQNEAQ in the germline V gene (reference sequence). CDR3: CASSDRAVSYTF. The CDR3 DNA reads as TGTGCCAGCTCGGACAGGGCGGTTAGCTACACCTTC. Variable domain in full (rest from reference TRBV7-9 and TRBJ1-2): DTGVSQNPRHKITKRGQNVTFRCDPISEHNRLYWYRQTLGQGPEFLTYFQNEAQLEKSRLLSDRFSAERPKGSFSTLEIQRTEQGDSAMYLCASSDRAVSYTFGSGTRLTVV.

The chain couples TRBV9 to TRBJ2-5, with D perhaps TRBD2 (6 bases). The CDR3 covers 15 residues. Trimming took off 1 base at V and 5 bases at J, with 15 bases between the two ends. Germline values: CDR1 SGDLS, CDR2 YYNGEE. CDR3 sequence: CASSVSGVPGETQYF. The CDR3 DNA follows: TGTGCCAGCAGCGTATCGGGAGTCCCCGGGGAGACCCAGTACTTC.

This clonotype occurred a few times. This chain links TRBV2 with TRBJ1-5; perhaps TRBD1 as D (5 bases). Germline loops: CDR1 SNHLY, CDR2 FYNNEI. The CDR3 has 14 amino acids. The V gene lost 4 bases and the J gene lost 7 bases, with 14 bases spanning the gap. CDR3 in DNA: TGTGCCAGCAGTGTACAGGATGGGAGGCAGCCCCAGCATTTT. Amino acids: CASSVQDGRQPQHF. Looking up the rest from reference TRBV2 and TRBJ1-5 gives the full variable domain: EPEVTQTPSHQVTQMGQEVILRCVPISNHLYFYWYRQILGQKVEFLVSFYNNEISEKSEIFDDQFSVERPDGSNFTLKIRSTKLEDSAMYFCASSVQDGRQPQHFGDGTRLSIL.

This clonotype showed up just a few times. The genes are TRBV7-9 and TRBJ1-2, with D maybe TRBD1 (5 bases). Trimming stripped 1 base from V and 5 bases from J, with 17 bases between. There are 16 residues in the CDR3. CDR1 and CDR2 (germline): SEHNR, FQNEAQ (reference sequence). In DNA, the CDR3 is TGTGCCAGCAGCTTAGTCGCGCAGGGAAGCCGGTATGGCTACACCTTC. It codes for CASSLVAQGSRYGYTF.

The rearrangement uses TRBV20-1 and TRBJ2-1; 11 nucleotides agree with TRBD2. With V trimmed by 0 bases and J by 7 bases, 8 bases remained unmatched. Germline V gives CDR1 DFQATT, CDR2 SNEGSKA (reference sequence). This CDR3 is built from 16 residues. CDR3: CSARDGLAGGRNEQFF. CDR3 sequence (DNA): TGCAGTGCTAGAGATGGTCTAGCGGGGGGTAGGAATGAGCAGTTCTTC.

V and J are TRBV6-5 and TRBJ1-2; D ambiguous. V lost 5 bases and J 8 bases, leaving 12 bases between the germline ends. The CDR3 runs 12 residues. The V gene's germline CDR1 is MNHEY and CDR2 SVGAGI. Written as DNA, the CDR3 is TGTGCCAGCAGTCCCGGGTTCTACGGCTACACCTTC. Translating it yields CASSPGFYGYTF.

In its sample, this clonotype was seen a few times. The V call is TRBV9, the J call TRBJ2-2; 8 bases agree with TRBD1. This CDR3 comprises 14 residues. The J segment lost 8 bases and the V segment lost 4 bases, leaving 7 bases of the junction unmatched. The germline gives CDR1 SGDLS, CDR2 YYNGEE. CDR3 sequence reads: CASSSRQGMGELFF. CDR3 in DNA: TGTGCCAGCAGCTCAAGACAGGGGATGGGGGAGCTGTTTTTT. The full variable domain, in which reference TRBV9 and TRBJ2-2 provide the parts outside the CDR3, is DSGVTQTPKHLITATGQRVTLRCSPRSGDLSVYWYQQSLDQGLQFLIQYYNGEERAKGNILERFSAQQFPDLHSELNLSSLELGDSALYFCASSSRQGMGELFFGEGSRLTVL.

This sequence joins TRBV9 and TRBJ1-1, with 7 bases aligning to TRBD1. This CDR3 has 15 amino acids. V lost 1 base to trimming and J lost 0 bases; unmatched junction nucleotides: 3. CDR1 and CDR2 from the germline V gene are SGDLS and YYNGEE. DNA for the CDR3: TGTGCCAGCAGCGTAACAGGGGCCATGAACACTGAAGCTTTCTTT. It yields the protein CASSVTGAMNTEAFF.

The rearrangement links TRBV12-3 or TRBV12-4 to TRBJ2-6; D not certain. The CDR3 extends over 15 amino acids. V dropped 6 bases and J dropped 1 base, with 10 bases sitting between them. The CDR3: CASSIWLSGANVLTF. The CDR3, as DNA: TGTGCCAGCAGCATTTGGTTATCTGGGGCCAACGTCCTGACTTTC.

The chain couples TRBV25-1 to TRBJ2-5; 8 positions agree with TRBD1. J was trimmed by 2 bases and V by 0 bases; bases with no gene match: 5. The CDR3 sequence is 16 residues long. Germline V gene lookup returns CDR1 MGHDK and CDR2 SYGVNS. This CDR3 reads CASSEYIRQGQETQYF. The CDR3 DNA is TGTGCCAGCAGTGAATATATTAGACAGGGGCAAGAGACCCAGTACTTC.

The chain uses TRBV4-3 and TRBJ2-7; possibly TRBD2 for D (5 bases). Per germline, CDR1 LGHNA and CDR2 YSLEER. Trimming cost V 0 bases and J 4 bases, with 7 bases left between them. This CDR3 comprises 13 residues. CDR3: CASSQESGYEQYF. The CDR3 DNA follows: TGCGCCAGCAGCCAAGAATCGGGGTACGAGCAGTACTTC.

This clonotype came up a few times. This rearrangement joins TRBV9 to TRBJ2-7, with D possibly called TRBD1 or TRBD2 (5 bases each). The CDR3 covers 13 residues. Germline CDR1 reads SGDLS; CDR2 reads YYNGEE. V lost 4 bases and J lost 5, with 13 bases in between. The CDR3 DNA reads as TGTGCCAGCAGCCCCCGGGGCTATGACGAGCAGTACTTC. Residues: CASSPRGYDEQYF.

The rearrangement links TRBV4-3 to TRBJ1-2, with a weak D call TRBD1 (6 bases). This CDR3 has 15 residues. The germline gives CDR1 LGHNA, CDR2 YSLEER. With 0 bases removed from V and 4 bases from J, the gap between germline ends came to 12 bases. CDR3 protein: CASSQDKRTVYGYTF. Here the CDR3 DNA reads TGCGCCAGCAGCCAAGATAAAAGGACAGTCTATGGCTACACCTTC.

V is TRBV9 and J is TRBJ1-5; maybe TRBD1 (5 bases). Germline CDR1 SGDLS, CDR2 YYNGEE. V lost 0 bases and J 5 bases, leaving 6 bases between the germline ends. This CDR3 region has 13 residues. This CDR3 is CASSVAGYQPQHF. Written as DNA, the CDR3 is TGTGCCAGCAGCGTAGCAGGGTATCAGCCCCAGCATTTT.

This chain links TRBV29-1 with TRBJ2-5; TRBD2 might be the D (5 bases). The V end was cut by 5 bases, the J end by 4 bases, with 17 bases between. Per germline, CDR1 SQVTM and CDR2 ANQGSEA. The CDR3 loop spans 14 amino acids. CDR3 DNA sequence: TGCAGCGTTATTTTCATTGGCGGGCGAGAGACCCAGTACTTC. This encodes CSVIFIGGRETQYF.